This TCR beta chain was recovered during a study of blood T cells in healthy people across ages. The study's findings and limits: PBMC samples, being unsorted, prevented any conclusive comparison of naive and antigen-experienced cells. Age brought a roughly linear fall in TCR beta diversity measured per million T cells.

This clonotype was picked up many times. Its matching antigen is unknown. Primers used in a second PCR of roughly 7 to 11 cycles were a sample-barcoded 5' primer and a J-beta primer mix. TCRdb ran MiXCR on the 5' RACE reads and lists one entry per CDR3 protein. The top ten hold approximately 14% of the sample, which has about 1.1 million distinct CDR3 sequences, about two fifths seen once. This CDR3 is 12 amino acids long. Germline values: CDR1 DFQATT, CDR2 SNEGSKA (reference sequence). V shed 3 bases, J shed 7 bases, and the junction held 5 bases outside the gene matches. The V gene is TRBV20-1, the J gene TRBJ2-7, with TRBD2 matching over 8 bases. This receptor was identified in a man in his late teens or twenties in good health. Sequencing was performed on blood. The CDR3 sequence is CSASGGAQEQYF. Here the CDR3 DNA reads TGCAGTGCTAGCGGGGGGGCGCAAGAGCAGTACTTC.